Presented here are 4 T cell receptor beta chains from one specimen sequenced in a study of CD4 T cells in relation to SARS-CoV-2 and coronaviruses (dated by TCRdb to the early 2020s). CD4+ T cells from unexposed donors were collected before the COVID-19 pandemic (2011-2018). Following 10 days of culture, the EasySep CD4+ T cell isolation kit was used to isolate CD4+ T cells. These receptors have no known antigen. The library was built by means of the immunoSEQ multiplex PCR assay. TCRdb stores this immuneACCESS table with in-frame sequences only. Part of the clones is absent; in the studies checked, under half of the shortfall reflects unresolved V genes, and no reason is known for the rest. For this sample there are more than 20,000 clones; roughly 80% appear just once. The ten largest clones add up to about a sixth of the sample. The sample was CD4+ T cells from PBMCs, cultured in vitro. These receptors were taken from a human donor in good health.

The gene calls are TRBV24-1 and TRBJ1-2; possible D gene TRBD1, 5 bases. V was shortened by 7 bases and J by 5 bases, with 19 bases between the two germline ends. Germline V gives CDR1 KGHDR, CDR2 SFDVKD. This CDR3 is 15 amino acids long. This CDR3 is CATSLGAASQYGYTF. The CDR3, as DNA: TGTGCCACCAGCCTTGGGGCCGCCAGCCAATATGGCTACACCTTC.

This chain links TRBV5-1 with TRBJ2-7; 10 nucleotides agree with TRBD1. The CDR3 extends over 16 amino acids. V was pared by 4 bases and J by 6 bases, with 13 bases of the junction left unmatched. Germline V gives CDR1 SGHRS, CDR2 YFSETQ. The CDR3 DNA is TGCGCCAGCAGCACCCGACCGGGACAGGGGCTGAGCGAGCAGTACTTC. Its protein is CASSTRPGQGLSEQYF.

This chain links TRBV18 with TRBJ2-5, with TRBD2 as a possible D gene (5 bases). The V gene lost 5 bases and the J gene lost 4 bases, with 8 bases spanning the gap. Per the germline V gene, CDR1 is KGHSH and CDR2 is LQKENI. The CDR3 runs 12 residues. The CDR3, as DNA: TGTGCCAGCTCAAGGACTGGAGAGACCCAGTACTTC. Translated: CASSRTGETQYF.

The CDR3 here is CASSPTMGAGGSYEQYF. CDR3 coding DNA: TGTGCCAGCAGTCCGACTATGGGGGCGGGGGGCTCCTACGAGCAGTACTTC. This chain connects TRBV27 to TRBJ2-7; 8 nucleotides align to TRBD2. There are 17 residues in the CDR3. V was pared by 5 bases and J by 0 bases, with 12 bases of the junction left unmatched. Germline CDR1 and CDR2: MNHEY and SMNVEV (reference sequence).